The 3 T cell receptor beta chains listed next were all sequenced from one sample in a study of blood T cell repertoires in COVID-19. The protocol was immunoSEQ multiplex PCR, while the TCRdb copy is restricted to in-frame clones and leaves out a portion. Among some 110,000 clones listed, about 80% were seen once. Sequencing was done on a sample of peripheral blood. These receptor sequences come from a man between 65 and 85 years old with acute or convalescent COVID-19.

V is TRBV4-1 and J is TRBJ1-6; D is perhaps TRBD1 (6 bases). Germline V lookup: CDR1 MGHRA, CDR2 YSYEKL. The CDR3 has 16 residues. V gave up 3 bases and J gave up 5 bases, with 14 bases separating them. The CDR3 region is CASSHPQGSNNSPLHF. In DNA form, the CDR3 reads TGCGCCAGCAGCCACCCACAGGGTTCGAATAATTCACCCCTCCACTTT.

The rearrangement links TRBV30 to TRBJ2-2, with D unresolved. This CDR3 has 14 amino acids. Germline CDR1 GTSNPN, CDR2 SVGIG (reference sequence). The V and J ends lost 2 bases and 5 bases respectively, with 12 bases between them. This CDR3 is CAWSFSWATGELFF. The CDR3 DNA follows: TGTGCCTGGAGTTTTAGTTGGGCAACCGGGGAGCTGTTTTTT.

The V gene is TRBV11-2, the J gene TRBJ2-3; 12 nucleotides match TRBD2. Unmatched junction bases numbered 6, after V lost 5 bases and J lost 6 bases. There are 15 residues in the CDR3. The germline V gene encodes CDR1 SGHAT and CDR2 FQNNGV. The CDR3 loop reads CASSDPTSGGDTQYF. CDR3 sequence (DNA): TGTGCCAGCAGCGACCCCACTAGCGGGGGGGATACGCAGTATTTT. The full variable domain, in which reference TRBV11-2 and TRBJ2-3 provide the parts outside the CDR3, is EAGVAQSPRYKIIEKRQSVAFWCNPISGHATLYWYQQILGQGPKLLIQFQNNGVVDDSQLPKDRFSAERLKGVDSTLKIQPAKLEDSAVYLCASSDPTSGGDTQYFGPGTRLTVL.